Following are 31 T cell receptor beta chains from one sample sequenced in a study of Ad26.COV2.S vaccination and SARS-CoV-2 variants. TCRdb's copy holds only in-frame clones and misses some; the assay was immunoSEQ multiplex PCR. The sample holds roughly 410,000 clones, roughly four fifths seen once. As for treatment: some 20 received Ad26.COV2.S at low or high dose, single or two shots; roughly five received placebo; per-sample allocation not given. Samples were taken on day 63 after the first vaccine or placebo injection. The sample here was peripheral blood, taken in a trial of Ad26.COV2.S vaccine versus placebo. The receptors shown here come from a person between 18 and 65 years old who received the Ad26.COV2.S COVID-19 vaccine or a placebo.

The sample holds one count of this clone. V and J are TRBV3-1 (or the pseudogene TRBV3-2) and TRBJ2-7; D is ambiguous. CDR1 is LGHDT, CDR2 YNNKEL, per germline (reference sequence). V shed 4 bases and J shed 0 bases, with 10 bases lying between them. The CDR3 sequence is 14 residues long. This CDR3 is CASSLSGSSYEQYF. The CDR3 coding sequence is TGTGCCAGCAGCCTTTCGGGTAGCTCCTACGAGCAGTACTTC.

The chain joins TRBV5-5 to TRBJ1-2, with D perhaps TRBD1 (5 bases). V lost 1 base and J 5 bases, leaving 12 bases between the germline ends. Germline-derived CDR1 and CDR2 are SGHKS and YYEKEE (reference sequence). The CDR3 totals 14 residues. This CDR3 reads CASSLSRDLYGYTF. As DNA, the CDR3 is TGTGCCAGCAGCTTGTCCCGGGACTTATATGGCTACACCTTC.

The chain combines TRBV5-6 with TRBJ2-7; 9 nucleotides match TRBD2. The ends lost 1 base at V and 2 bases at J; junction bases unmatched: 4. The CDR3 totals 15 residues. The germline CDR1 and CDR2 sequences are SGHDT and YYEEEE. The chain's CDR3 is CASSLIGLATYEQYF. In DNA, the CDR3 is TGTGCCAGCAGCTTGATAGGACTAGCGACCTACGAGCAGTACTTC.

The rearrangement joins TRBV7-9 to TRBJ1-1; TRBD1 might be the D (5 bases). The CDR3 consists of 18 residues. Germline values: CDR1 SEHNR, CDR2 FQNEAQ (reference sequence). The ends were cut back, 4 bases at V and 1 base at J, with 22 bases in the middle. CDR3 region: CASSSPRGWAPPNTEAFF. The CDR3 region has the DNA TGTGCCAGCAGCTCTCCTAGGGGTTGGGCCCCACCGAACACTGAAGCTTTCTTT. The variable domain in full, completed from reference TRBV7-9 and TRBJ1-1, reads DTGVSQNPRHKITKRGQNVTFRCDPISEHNRLYWYRQTLGQGPEFLTYFQNEAQLEKSRLLSDRFSAERPKGSFSTLEIQRTEQGDSAMYLCASSSPRGWAPPNTEAFFGQGTRLTVV.

This chain uses TRBV4-2 with TRBJ1-2, with D tentatively TRBD1 (5 bases). CDR1 and CDR2 (germline): LGHNA, YNFKEQ. Between the trimmed V and J ends, which lost 0 bases and 4 bases, there was a span of 12 bases. The CDR3 sequence is 15 residues long. CDR3 DNA sequence: TGTGCCAGCAGCCAAGAGGGGACCGCGGTCTATGGCTACACCTTC. Its translation: CASSQEGTAVYGYTF.

This clone was found once. This chain links TRBV30 with TRBJ1-2; the match to TRBD1 covers 11 bases. Trimming took 0 bases from V and 14 from J; bases not matched to a gene: 2. The CDR3 has 11 residues. Germline V CDR1 and CDR2: GTSNPN, SVGIG (reference sequence). The CDR3 DNA reads TGTGCCTGGAGTGTAAGGGACAGGGGGACCTTC. Encoded protein: CAWSVRDRGTF.

The chain couples TRBV19 to TRBJ1-2; D is possibly TRBD1 (5 bases). The ends were cut back, 8 bases at V and 3 bases at J, with 10 bases in the middle. CDR1 and CDR2 from the germline V gene are LNHDA and SQIVND (reference sequence). This CDR3 has 12 amino acids. The CDR3 DNA is TGTGCCAGTCAAGGGGATTACTATGGCTACACCTTC. This encodes CASQGDYYGYTF.

The V gene is TRBV7-9, the J gene TRBJ1-2; D perhaps matches TRBD1 (6 bases). Germline values: CDR1 SEHNR, CDR2 FQNEAQ (reference sequence). Trimming stripped 3 bases from V and 3 bases from J, with 8 bases between. CDR3 length: 13 amino acids. CDR3 in amino acids: CASSFRTDYGYTF. As DNA, the CDR3 is TGTGCCAGCAGCTTTCGGACAGACTATGGCTACACCTTC.

V is TRBV5-4 and J is TRBJ1-3, with D unclear. Germline lookup yields CDR1 SGHNT and CDR2 YYREEE (reference sequence). This CDR3 has 14 amino acids. V was cut by 4 bases and J by 6 bases, with 14 bases left in between. CDR3 loop: CASSTPTLENTIYF. As DNA, the CDR3 is TGTGCCAGCAGCACACCGACCCTGGAAAACACCATATATTTT. Full variable domain (outside the CDR3, taken from reference TRBV5-4 and TRBJ1-3): ETGVTQSPTHLIKTRGQQVTLRCSSQSGHNTVSWYQQALGQGPQFIFQYYREEENGRGNFPPRFSGLQFPNYSSELNVNALELDDSALYLCASSTPTLENTIYFGEGSWLTVV.

Details on this clone: The same CDR3 can be traced to other DNA sequences in this sample. The rearrangement uses TRBV4-1 and TRBJ2-7, with D possibly being TRBD1 (6 bases). Germline-derived CDR1 and CDR2 are MGHRA and YSYEKL. V was cut by 4 bases and J by 0 bases, with 10 bases left in between. This CDR3 is 14 amino acids long. The CDR3 sequence: CASSRGQSSYEQYF. CDR3 DNA: TGCGCCAGCAGCCGCGGACAGAGCTCCTACGAGCAGTACTTC.

The genes are TRBV5-1 and TRBJ2-2; D perhaps matches TRBD2 (5 bases). Germline CDR1 SGHRS, CDR2 YFSETQ. The V gene lost 1 base and the J gene lost 3 bases, with 10 bases spanning the gap. This CDR3 spans 15 amino acids. The CDR3 spells CASSLRGYDTGELFF. The CDR3 DNA follows: TGCGCCAGCAGCTTGCGCGGGTACGACACCGGGGAGCTGTTTTTT.

The chain carries TRBV7-2 and TRBJ1-1, with unresolved D. The CDR3 totals 14 residues. CDR1 and CDR2 from the germline V gene are SGHTA and FQGNSA. V lost 8 bases and J lost 4, with 17 bases in between. CDR3 coding DNA: TGTGCCAGCTATAGTGCGGGCCAGCCCACTGAAGCTTTCTTT. It yields the protein CASYSAGQPTEAFF.

The rearrangement links TRBV7-9 to TRBJ2-3; D might be TRBD2 (7 bases). The germline gives CDR1 SEHNR, CDR2 FQNEAQ (reference sequence). V lost 8 bases to trimming and J lost 8 bases, with 20 bases between them. This CDR3 spans 14 amino acids. CDR3 sequence reads: CASYRGGEVSTQYF. The CDR3 DNA reads TGTGCCAGCTATAGGGGGGGAGAAGTCAGTACGCAGTATTTT.

The chain joins TRBV15 to TRBJ2-1; a possible D gene is TRBD1 (5 bases). CDR3 length: 13 amino acids. Germline CDR1 is LNHNV and CDR2 is YYDKDF (reference sequence). Trimming left V 5 bases short and J 7 bases short, with 12 bases between. CDR3 loop: CATSVGAGNEQFF. CDR3 nucleotides: TGTGCCACCAGCGTAGGGGCAGGGAATGAGCAGTTCTTC.

The chain employs TRBV12-3 or TRBV12-4 and TRBJ1-1; D remains unclear. The V gene lost 3 bases and the J gene lost 2 bases, with 1 base spanning the gap. The CDR3 spans 11 residues. Here the CDR3 DNA reads TGTGCCAGCAGTTTCAACACTGAAGCTTTCTTT. This encodes CASSFNTEAFF.

The V call is TRBV6-6, the J call TRBJ2-7, with 9 bases that match TRBD1. Trimming cost V 5 bases and J 0 bases; bases outside gene matches: 11. The germline CDR1 and CDR2 sequences are MNHNY and SVGAGI (reference sequence). The CDR3 contains 17 residues. The CDR3 nucleotides are TGTGCCAGCAGTCCTCATCGGGACAGGGCCTCCTCCTACGAGCAGTACTTC. Protein product: CASSPHRDRASSYEQYF.

This chain uses TRBV6-5 with TRBJ2-5; 7 nucleotides match TRBD2. This CDR3 comprises 13 residues. Germline V gives CDR1 MNHEY, CDR2 SVGAGI. The trim removed 1 base at V and 5 bases at J, leaving 1 base unmatched. CDR3 bases: TGTGCCAGCAGTTACTTGGGGGGGGAGACCCAGTACTTC. Encoded protein: CASSYLGGETQYF.

The J gene is TRBJ2-3, the V gene TRBV7-6; D remains unclear. There are 12 residues in the CDR3. Trimming pared 5 bases from V and 9 bases from J, leaving 12 bases between. CDR1 is SGHVS, CDR2 FNYEAQ, per germline. The DNA of the CDR3 is TGTGCCAGCAGCCGAGACTTCAACACGCAGTATTTT. Its translation is CASSRDFNTQYF.

The J gene is TRBJ1-2, the V gene TRBV18; 9 nucleotides agree with TRBD1. CDR3 length: 13 amino acids. With 3 bases clipped from V and 9 bases from J, the junction kept 5 bases outside the gene matches. Germline-derived CDR1 and CDR2 are KGHSH and LQKENI. In DNA form, the CDR3 reads TGTGCCAGCTCACCGGGGACAGGGCCGAGCTACACCTTC. Encoded protein: CASSPGTGPSYTF. The full variable domain, its missing parts supplied by reference TRBV18 and TRBJ1-2, is NAGVMQNPRHLVRRRGQEARLRCSPMKGHSHVYWYRQLPEEGLKFMVYLQKENIIDESGMPKERFSAEFPKEGPSILRIQQVVRGDSAAYFCASSPGTGPSYTFGSGTRLTVV.

The J gene is TRBJ2-1, the V gene TRBV7-3; 10 nucleotides line up with TRBD2. CDR1 and CDR2 (germline): SGHTA, FQGTGA. The CDR3 consists of 16 residues. V trimming: 2 bases; J trimming: 9 bases; junction bases outside the gene matches: 10. The CDR3 nucleotides are TGTGCCAGCAGCTTATCAGGGACTAGCGTACTGAGTGAGCAGTTCTTC. It codes for CASSLSGTSVLSEQFF.

The rearrangement joins TRBV7-8 to TRBJ2-5; D uncertain. The germline CDR1 and CDR2 sequences are SGHVS and FQNEAQ. This CDR3 region has 13 residues. V gave up 5 bases and J gave up 0 bases, with 7 bases separating them. CDR3 region: CASSGEDQETQYF. The CDR3 region has the DNA TGTGCCAGCAGCGGAGAGGACCAAGAGACCCAGTACTTC.

This chain links TRBV7-9 with TRBJ2-3; D gene uncertain. Trimming took off 8 bases at V and 3 bases at J, with 18 bases between the two ends. This CDR3 has 15 residues. Germline values: CDR1 SEHNR, CDR2 FQNEAQ (reference sequence). The CDR3 bases are TGTGCCAGCCCCCCTTGGAAGGGCCGGACAGATACGCAGTATTTT. Its protein product is CASPPWKGRTDTQYF. Complete variable domain (other parts from reference TRBV7-9 and TRBJ2-3): DTGVSQNPRHKITKRGQNVTFRCDPISEHNRLYWYRQTLGQGPEFLTYFQNEAQLEKSRLLSDRFSAERPKGSFSTLEIQRTEQGDSAMYLCASPPWKGRTDTQYFGPGTRLTVL.

This clone has a single count. J is TRBJ1-2 and V is TRBV3-1 (or the pseudogene TRBV3-2), with D maybe TRBD1 (6 bases). CDR1 and CDR2 (germline): LGHDT, YNNKEL (reference sequence). The CDR3 sequence is 15 residues long. V gave up 4 bases and J gave up 6 bases, with 18 bases separating them. The CDR3, as DNA: TGTGCCAGCAGCCCCCAGGGGTGGGAGCTTGATGGCTACACCTTC. This gives the protein CASSPQGWELDGYTF.

The chain links TRBV5-4 to TRBJ1-2; 7 bases line up with TRBD1. Looked up from germline, CDR1 is SGHNT and CDR2 is YYREEE (reference sequence). J gave up 4 bases and V 3 bases, and 3 bases lay outside the gene matches. CDR3 length: 13 amino acids. The chain's CDR3 is CASSYDRAYGYTF. The CDR3 region has the DNA TGTGCCAGCAGCTACGACAGGGCCTATGGCTACACCTTC.

This clone has a single count. The rearrangement links TRBV19 to TRBJ1-2; unclear D gene. Trimming stripped 7 bases from V and 4 bases from J, with 19 bases between. The CDR3 has 15 amino acids. The V gene's germline CDR1 is LNHDA and CDR2 SQIVND (reference sequence). This chain's CDR3 is CASTLSELWGYGYTF. CDR3 DNA sequence: TGTGCCAGTACCTTATCGGAGCTCTGGGGCTATGGCTACACCTTC.

This chain connects TRBV6-1 to TRBJ2-1; no definite D call. The CDR3 length is 15 residues. V lost 1 base and J 0 bases, leaving 7 bases between the germline ends. The germline V gene encodes CDR1 MNHNS and CDR2 SASEGT. CDR3 coding DNA: TGTGCCAGCAGTGAAGAAAAGGGCTCCTACAATGAGCAGTTCTTC. Its translation is CASSEEKGSYNEQFF.

The rearrangement joins TRBV18 to TRBJ2-3; 16 nucleotides match TRBD2. Germline V lookup: CDR1 KGHSH, CDR2 LQKENI. The CDR3 spans 17 residues. V lost 3 bases to trimming and J lost 6 bases; unmatched junction nucleotides: 6. The CDR3, as DNA: TGTGCCAGCTCACCGGGACTAGCGGGAGGGCCCTGGGATACGCAGTATTTT. Protein: CASSPGLAGGPWDTQYF.

This chain links TRBV3-1 (or the pseudogene TRBV3-2) with TRBJ2-3, with TRBD1 matching over 8 bases. J lost 1 base, V lost 1 base, and 7 bases had no gene match. The CDR3 is 17 residues long. The germline V gene encodes CDR1 LGHDT and CDR2 YNNKEL (reference sequence). The CDR3 spells CASSQGRGPPRTDTQYF. As DNA, the CDR3 is TGTGCCAGCAGCCAAGGCAGGGGGCCACCCCGCACAGATACGCAGTATTTT.

The gene calls are TRBV7-9 and TRBJ2-2, with D tentatively TRBD1 or TRBD2 (6 bases each). Germline-derived CDR1 and CDR2 are SEHNR and FQNEAQ (reference sequence). The CDR3 length is 14 residues. V gave up 5 bases and J gave up 4 bases, with 11 bases separating them. CDR3 sequence reads: CASSGGPSTGELFF. CDR3 nucleotide sequence: TGTGCCAGCAGCGGGGGGCCTAGCACCGGGGAGCTGTTTTTT.

V gene TRBV4-1 combines with J gene TRBJ2-3, with 10 bases fitting TRBD2. The CDR3 is 18 amino acids. Germline-derived CDR1 and CDR2 are MGHRA and YSYEKL. V gave up 2 bases and J gave up 2 bases; unmatched junction bases: 10. The CDR3 sequence: CASSQLPRTSGFTDTQYF. Here the CDR3 DNA reads TGCGCCAGCAGCCAACTTCCCCGGACTAGCGGATTCACAGATACGCAGTATTTT.

This rearrangement joins TRBV7-2 to TRBJ2-7; 14 bases align to TRBD2. This CDR3 contains 16 residues. After removal of 3 bases from V and 6 bases from J, the junction contained 7 bases not matched to a gene. Germline V gene data show CDR1 as SGHTA and CDR2 as FQGNSA. Written as DNA, the CDR3 is TGTGCCAGCAGCTTCCGACTAGCGGGAGGGCCGGGCGAGCAGTACTTC. Translated: CASSFRLAGGPGEQYF.